This T cell receptor (beta chain) came from a study of Graves' ophthalmopathy and Graves' hyperthyroidism. Using RNA transcripts, the TCR beta CDR3 regions were amplified. HTBI primers were employed in first-round RT-PCR, then a second-round multiplex PCR followed. A single record per CDR3 protein comes from TCRdb applying MiXCR to the multiplex PCR reads. The data hold under 800,000 distinct CDR3 sequences, with about a fifth observed a single time. Hyperthyroidism patients, aged 18 to 65, were newly diagnosed, under 2 months' duration. This clonotype was counted many times. This TCR derives from a woman under 30 with stable Graves' hyperthyroidism. Some clones in this sample may be carry-over from other donors' samples. Sequenced sample: peripheral blood.

The CDR3 is CASQKGESRAQHF. The CDR3 bases are TGTGCCAGCCAAAAGGGGGAAAGTAGGGCCCAGCATTTT. This rearrangement joins TRBV28 to TRBJ1-5; D perhaps matches TRBD1 (6 bases). The CDR3 length is 13 residues. Germline lookup yields CDR1 MDHEN and CDR2 SYDVKM. The ends were cut back, 8 bases at V and 11 bases at J, with 19 bases in the middle. The variable domain in full, with the rest retrieved from reference TRBV28 and TRBJ1-5, is DVKVTQSSRYLVKRTGEKVFLECVQDMDHENMFWYRQDPGLGLRLIYFSYDVKMKEKGDIPEGYSVSREKKERFSLILESASTNQTSMYLCASQKGESRAQHFGDGTRLSIL.